A selection of T cell receptor beta chains follows, all from one sample in a study of blood T cells in healthy people across ages. Each CDR3 protein gets one entry after TCRdb re-called the 5' RACE reads with MiXCR. The sample lists roughly 1.4 million distinct CDR3 sequences; 59% were seen once. The source material was blood. The receptors were gathered from a man aged 18 to 30 in good health. Both conserved end residues are part of each CDR3. Fields, in order: D gene, clone size, J gene, V gene, CDR3 protein, CDR3 DNA. The D gene is left open where the match is weak. Size is stated for part of the rows, as once, few or many counts, or as a class when the clone is expanded.

.,.,TRBJ2-3,TRBV7-2,CASSLVPLRADWADTQYF,TGTGCCAGCAGCTTAGTCCCCTTAAGAGCAGATTGGGCAGATACGCAGTATTTT
TRBD1,.,TRBJ2-3,TRBV27,CASRTLWDRSTDTQYF,TGTGCCAGCAGAACCCTCTGGGACAGGAGCACAGATACGCAGTATTTT
.,.,TRBJ1-2,TRBV20-1,CSAEDSPNYGYTF,TGCAGTGCGGAGGACAGCCCTAACTATGGCTACACCTTC
.,.,TRBJ2-2,TRBV6-2/TRBV6-3,CASSFILTGELFF,TGTGCCAGCAGTTTCATTCTCACCGGGGAGCTGTTTTTT
.,.,TRBJ1-1,TRBV11-2,CASSSSRMNTEAFF,TGTGCCAGCAGCTCCAGCCGGATGAACACTGAAGCTTTCTTT
.,.,TRBJ2-3,TRBV6-5,CASSYYGRPARVYTDTQYF,TGTGCCAGCAGTTACTACGGCCGCCCCGCCAGGGTTTACACAGATACGCAGTATTTT
.,.,TRBJ2-1,TRBV20-1,CSASYGVGYNEQFF,TGCAGTGCTAGTTACGGGGTTGGCTACAATGAGCAGTTCTTC
.,.,TRBJ2-5,TRBV7-9,CASSIGDRGGFQETQYF,TGTGCCAGCAGCATCGGGGACCGCGGTGGGTTCCAAGAGACCCAGTACTTC
.,.,TRBJ2-7,TRBV6-5,CASSSAGRGYNEQYF,TGTGCCAGCAGTTCTGCGGGGAGAGGATACAATGAGCAGTACTTC
.,.,TRBJ2-2,TRBV5-1,CASSPASSGELFF,TGCGCCAGCAGCCCAGCGTCATCCGGGGAGCTGTTTTTT
.,.,TRBJ2-1,TRBV6-2/TRBV6-3,CASSHRVAYNEQFF,TGTGCCAGCAGCCACAGGGTTGCCTACAATGAGCAGTTCTTC
.,.,TRBJ1-1,TRBV18,CASSQGIGGAFF,TGTGCCAGCTCACAAGGCATTGGAGGAGCTTTCTTT
TRBD1,.,TRBJ2-3,TRBV5-1,CASSFTGQGPDTQYF,TGCGCCAGCAGCTTTACGGGACAGGGTCCAGATACGCAGTATTTT
.,few,TRBJ2-6,TRBV30,CAWGVPGANVLTF,TGTGCCTGGGGGGTCCCTGGGGCCAACGTCCTGACTTTC
.,.,TRBJ1-6,TRBV10-3,CAISELRERSPLHF,TGTGCCATCAGTGAGCTGAGGGAGAGGTCACCCCTCCACTTT
.,.,TRBJ1-1,TRBV7-2,CASSYGDKLEAFF,TGTGCCAGCAGCTACGGGGACAAACTTGAAGCTTTCTTT
.,.,TRBJ2-7,TRBV5-1,CASSPDIDRSHEQYF,TGCGCCAGCAGCCCCGACATAGACAGATCCCACGAGCAGTACTTC
.,few,TRBJ1-2,TRBV20-1,CSAREGGSNYGYTF,TGCAGTGCTAGAGAGGGGGGATCTAACTATGGCTACACCTTC
.,.,TRBJ2-7,TRBV29-1,CSVGSAFSYEQYF,TGCAGCGTTGGCTCTGCCTTCTCCTACGAGCAGTACTTC
.,few,TRBJ1-2,TRBV12-3/TRBV12-4,CASGRESGNYGYTF,TGTGCCAGCGGCAGGGAATCCGGCAACTATGGCTACACCTTC
.,few,TRBJ1-2,TRBV7-6,CASSPVGRTYGYTF,TGTGCCAGCAGCCCTGTGGGCCGGACTTATGGCTACACCTTC
TRBD1,few,TRBJ1-2,TRBV11-2,CASSLLRQGLYGYTF,TGTGCCAGCAGCCTCCTGAGACAGGGTCTCTATGGCTACACCTTC
TRBD2,.,TRBJ2-7,TRBV27,CASSPSSGAHYEQYF,TGTGCCAGCAGTCCCTCTAGCGGAGCTCACTACGAGCAGTACTTC
.,.,TRBJ2-7,TRBV6-5,CASSYSQGLHYEQYF,TGTGCCAGCAGTTACTCACAGGGCCTACACTACGAGCAGTACTTC
.,few,TRBJ2-6,TRBV2,CASSPSPGKGANVLTF,TGTGCCAGCAGTCCTTCGCCTGGGAAAGGGGCCAACGTCCTGACTTTC